These 22 T cell receptor beta chains originate from one sample sequenced in a study of shared clonotypes between healthy human individuals (dated by TCRdb to the early 2020s). The library relied on the immunoSEQ multiplex PCR assay. What TCRdb holds here is the immuneACCESS table cut down to in-frame rearrangements. Part of the clones is not present; checked against another copy, under half of the missing clones reflect an unresolved V gene, and the others are unexplained. The sample table records about 770,000 clones; 72% of these occur just once. Under 2% of the sample is taken by the ten largest. What was sequenced was memory CD4+ T cells sorted from blood. What the cell subset or site label conveys for this sample: CD45RA-negative fraction. These receptors came from a woman under 40 in good health.

The V call is TRBV14, the J call TRBJ1-1, with D tentatively TRBD1 (6 bases). From germline, CDR1 is SGHDN and CDR2 FVKESK. With 5 bases removed from V and 2 bases from J, the gap between germline ends came to 18 bases. The CDR3 runs 16 residues. CDR3 protein: CASSARVGGGNTEAFF. As DNA, the CDR3 is TGTGCCAGCAGCGCAAGGGTAGGAGGGGGAAACACTGAAGCTTTCTTT. Drawing the rest from reference TRBV14 and TRBJ1-1, the complete variable domain is EAGVTQFPSHSVIEKGQTVTLRCDPISGHDNLYWYRRVMGKEIKFLLHFVKESKQDESGMPNNRFLAERTGGTYSTLKVQPAELEDSGVYFCASSARVGGGNTEAFFGQGTRLTVV.

The chain couples TRBV10-3 to TRBJ1-1; the D is unclear. Germline V gene data show CDR1 as ENHRY and CDR2 as SYGVKD. CDR3 length equals 11 residues. With 5 bases removed from V and 5 bases from J, the gap between germline ends came to 6 bases. CDR3 loop: CAISRETEAFF. The CDR3 DNA reads TGTGCCATCAGTAGGGAGACTGAAGCTTTCTTT.

The chain is built from TRBV18 and TRBJ2-3; D uncertain. The CDR3 length is 13 residues. In germline, CDR1 is KGHSH, CDR2 LQKENI. V lost 4 bases and J 0 bases, leaving 5 bases between the germline ends. Here the CDR3 DNA reads TGTGCCAGCTCACAAGGCAGCACAGATACGCAGTATTTT. Protein product: CASSQGSTDTQYF.

This clone was seen only a few times. The V and J genes are TRBV4-1 and TRBJ2-7, with unresolved D. The CDR3 runs to 11 residues. Germline CDR1 is MGHRA and CDR2 is YSYEKL. Trimming cost V 0 bases and J 3 bases, with 0 bases left between them. The CDR3 sequence: CASSQDYEQYF. In DNA form, the CDR3 reads TGCGCCAGCAGCCAAGACTACGAGCAGTACTTC.

The genes are TRBV19 and TRBJ2-5, with TRBD1 identical over 9 bases. The V and J ends lost 3 bases and 5 bases, in that order; junction bases with no gene match: 4. The CDR3 runs to 14 residues. CDR1 is LNHDA and CDR2 is SQIVND in the germline V gene (reference sequence). The CDR3 region has the DNA TGTGCCAGTAGTATCCCCGGGACAGGGGAGACCCAGTACTTC. Translation: CASSIPGTGETQYF.

V gene TRBV5-1 combines with J gene TRBJ2-7, with a possible D match to TRBD2 (6 bases). Germline V gives CDR1 SGHRS, CDR2 YFSETQ. The CDR3 is 15 amino acids. V was cut by 4 bases and J by 3 bases, with 17 bases left in between. CDR3 region: CASSPWAGSDYEQYF. In nucleotides, the CDR3 is TGCGCCAGCAGCCCTTGGGCGGGATCTGACTACGAGCAGTACTTC.

The chain joins TRBV28 to TRBJ1-2, with TRBD1 matching 10 bases. CDR1 is MDHEN and CDR2 is SYDVKM in the germline V gene. The length of the CDR3 is 15 residues. V dropped 5 bases and J dropped 4; count of bases not matched to a gene: 7. This CDR3 is CASSGTGTGAYGYTF. CDR3 in DNA: TGTGCCAGCAGTGGAACCGGGACAGGGGCCTATGGCTACACCTTC.

This clone was recorded only once. This chain uses TRBV6-4 with TRBJ1-2; 7 bases are a match to TRBD1. Germline assignment: CDR1 MRHNA and CDR2 SNTAGT. The CDR3 runs to 14 residues. Trimming took 3 bases from V and 4 from J; bases not matched to a gene: 5. As DNA, the CDR3 is TGTGCCAGCAGTGAGGGGGACAGCGTCTATGGCTACACCTTC. Residues: CASSEGDSVYGYTF.

About this clone itself: The junction departs from germline at one end; a sequencing error may be responsible. The V and J genes are TRBV11-2 and TRBJ1-5; unclear D gene. The CDR3 loop spans 13 amino acids. Germline CDR1 is SGHAT and CDR2 is FQNNGV. CDR3 in amino acids: CASSIDPNQPQHF. The CDR3 nucleotides read TGTGCCAGCAGCATAGACCCGAATCAGCCCCAGCATTTT. The full variable domain, completed using reference TRBV11-2 and TRBJ1-5, is EAGVAQSPRYKIIEKRQSVAFWCNPISGHATLYWYQQILGQGPKLLIQFQNNGVVDDSQLPKDRFSAERLKGVDSTLKIQPAKLEDSAVYLCASSIDPNQPQHFGDGTRLSIL.

CDR3 in amino acids: CASSQERRDRAGRGRVEQYF. The CDR3 DNA reads TGCGCCAGCAGCCAAGAACGAAGGGACAGGGCCGGGCGGGGGCGTGTCGAGCAGTACTTC. The genes are TRBV4-1 and TRBJ2-7; 9 bases are shared with TRBD1. CDR1 MGHRA and CDR2 YSYEKL come from the germline V gene. V shed 0 bases and J 6 bases; nucleotides not matched to a gene: 21. The CDR3 loop spans 20 amino acids.

CDR3 residues: CASRTRDSTDTQYF. The CDR3 DNA is TGTGCCAGTAGGACCAGGGACTCCACAGATACGCAGTATTTT. The chain has TRBV19 and TRBJ2-3, with TRBD2 as a possible D gene (6 bases). The CDR3 has 14 residues. Trimming pared 6 bases from V and 2 bases from J, leaving 12 bases between. The germline gives CDR1 LNHDA, CDR2 SQIVND (reference sequence).

The rearrangement uses TRBV5-6 and TRBJ1-5, with TRBD1 matching over 9 bases. Germline V lookup: CDR1 SGHDT, CDR2 YYEEEE. J gave up 9 bases and V 3 bases, and 10 bases lay outside the gene matches. The CDR3 consists of 15 residues. This CDR3 is CASSSGQGAVRPQHF. The CDR3 nucleotides read TGTGCCAGCAGCTCGGGACAGGGCGCGGTTAGGCCCCAGCATTTT.

The chain is built from TRBV20-1 and TRBJ2-3, with D unresolved. The germline gives CDR1 DFQATT, CDR2 SNEGSKA (reference sequence). The CDR3 covers 11 residues. V was clipped by 5 bases and J by 5 bases, with 8 bases between them. The CDR3 nucleotides read TGCAGTGCTCCTAAAGTAGATACGCAGTATTTT. This translates into CSAPKVDTQYF.

J is TRBJ2-1 and V is TRBV6-5; TRBD2 might be the D (6 bases). The CDR3 is 14 amino acids. Trimming cost V 4 bases and J 9 bases, with 16 bases left between them. Germline values: CDR1 MNHEY, CDR2 SVGAGI. The CDR3: CASSFQTTGGEQFF. CDR3 nucleotides: TGTGCCAGCAGTTTTCAGACCACCGGGGGTGAGCAGTTCTTC.

Concerning this clone: The sample holds other DNA sequences that translate to the same CDR3. The V and J genes are TRBV19 and TRBJ2-1, with D perhaps given as TRBD1 or TRBD2 (6 bases each). The CDR3 covers 15 residues. V lost 3 bases and J 0 bases, leaving 9 bases between the germline ends. Germline V CDR1 and CDR2: LNHDA, SQIVND (reference sequence). The CDR3 DNA reads as TGTGCCAGTAGTATTGGGGGGCCCTCCTACAATGAGCAGTTCTTC. Translated: CASSIGGPSYNEQFF.

This clone was counted between two and nine times. This chain connects TRBV28 to TRBJ1-5; D uncertain. The length of the CDR3 is 13 residues. Germline V gene sequence: CDR1 MDHEN, CDR2 SYDVKM. Trimming took off 7 bases at V and 4 bases at J, with 11 bases between the two ends. The CDR3 nucleotides read TGTGCCAGCACTCCGACGAGGAATCAGCCCCAGCATTTT. This codes for CASTPTRNQPQHF.

The chain is built from TRBV5-1 and TRBJ2-3; 13 positions agree with TRBD2. This CDR3 contains 16 residues. The V and J ends lost 4 bases and 2 bases, in that order; junction bases with no gene match: 4. Per germline, CDR1 SGHRS and CDR2 YFSETQ. CDR3 DNA sequence: TGCGCCAGCAGCATAGGGACTAGCGGGGTCACAGATACGCAGTATTTT. This sequence encodes CASSIGTSGVTDTQYF.

The rearrangement joins TRBV5-1 to TRBJ2-7; D is ambiguous. V lost 2 bases and J 6 bases, leaving 9 bases between the germline ends. CDR3 length: 12 residues. Looked up from germline, CDR1 is SGHRS and CDR2 is YFSETQ. CDR3 amino acids: CASSFPGGEQYF. The CDR3 DNA follows: TGCGCCAGCAGCTTCCCGGGCGGCGAGCAGTACTTC.

This clone was picked up one time. The chain couples TRBV19 to TRBJ2-7; 8 bases align to TRBD1. The CDR3 is 14 residues long. Germline V gene lookup returns CDR1 LNHDA and CDR2 SQIVND (reference sequence). After removal of 4 bases from V and 2 bases from J, the junction contained 4 bases not matched to a gene. The CDR3 DNA reads TGTGCCAGTAGTACCGACAGGGGTCCCTACGAGCAGTACTTC. Its protein is CASSTDRGPYEQYF.

This rearrangement joins TRBV28 to TRBJ1-1; D is perhaps TRBD1 (5 bases). The germline V gene has CDR1 MDHEN and CDR2 SYDVKM. The V end was cut by 6 bases, the J end by 4 bases, with 24 bases between. The CDR3 runs 17 residues. CDR3 sequence reads: CASSSQGTVVAGTEAFF. The CDR3 DNA reads TGTGCCAGCAGCTCTCAGGGCACCGTTGTTGCAGGCACTGAAGCTTTCTTT.

In nucleotides, the CDR3 is TGTGCCAGCTCACCACTTAAGGTTCGGGACACTGAAGCTTTCTTT. Translation: CASSPLKVRDTEAFF. V is TRBV18 and J is TRBJ1-1; D not certain. Trimming took 1 base from V and 3 from J, leaving 12 bases between them. Germline CDR1 and CDR2: KGHSH and LQKENI. The CDR3 is 15 amino acids.

The J gene is TRBJ2-1, the V gene TRBV25-1; the D gene is possibly TRBD2 (6 bases). Germline-derived CDR1 and CDR2 are MGHDK and SYGVNS. V was trimmed by 4 bases and J by 5 bases, leaving 21 bases between them. CDR3 length: 17 residues. CDR3 nucleotide sequence: TGTGCCAGCAGTGGACAGCGGGCCTCGGCCCTCAACAATGAGCAGTTCTTC. Its translation is CASSGQRASALNNEQFF.